The 11 T cell receptor beta chains given below trace back to one sample, sequenced in a study of blood T cell repertoires in COVID-19. Some clones are missing from TCRdb's copy, which holds only in-frame ones; the method was immunoSEQ multiplex PCR. The sample has around 260,000 clones; roughly 85% are singletons. Sequencing input: peripheral blood. The origin of the receptors is a man aged 60-69 years who had recovered from COVID-19.

The chain carries TRBV5-4 and TRBJ1-5; TRBD1 might be the D (6 bases). Trimming cost V 0 bases and J 4 bases, with 8 bases left between them. The CDR3 spans 14 residues. Germline CDR1 SGHNT, CDR2 YYREEE (reference sequence). The CDR3 loop is CASSLAGENQPQHF. DNA for the CDR3: TGTGCCAGCAGCTTGGCAGGGGAGAATCAGCCCCAGCATTTT. The full variable domain, completed using reference TRBV5-4 and TRBJ1-5, is ETGVTQSPTHLIKTRGQQVTLRCSSQSGHNTVSWYQQALGQGPQFIFQYYREEENGRGNFPPRFSGLQFPNYSSELNVNALELDDSALYLCASSLAGENQPQHFGDGTRLSIL.

The rearrangement uses TRBV10-1 and TRBJ2-2, with 9 bases matching TRBD1. V shed 2 bases and J 6 bases; nucleotides not matched to a gene: 7. Per the germline V gene, CDR1 is WNHNN and CDR2 is SYGVQD (reference sequence). The CDR3 runs 16 residues. CDR3 nucleotides: TGCGCCAGCAGTGAGGTGACGGACAGGGGATCCGGGGAGCTGTTTTTT. Residues: CASSEVTDRGSGELFF.

The gene calls are TRBV29-1 and TRBJ1-2; D is perhaps TRBD1 (5 bases). Per germline, CDR1 SQVTM and CDR2 ANQGSEA. V lost 5 bases to trimming and J lost 4 bases, with 11 bases between them. The CDR3 runs to 12 residues. The CDR3 here is CSVWLGGYGYTF. The CDR3 region has the DNA TGCAGCGTTTGGTTGGGGGGCTATGGCTACACCTTC.

V gene TRBV5-4 combines with J gene TRBJ2-5; 12 nucleotides align to TRBD2. The CDR3 spans 16 residues. V dropped 4 bases and J dropped 6; count of bases not matched to a gene: 10. Germline loops: CDR1 SGHNT, CDR2 YYREEE (reference sequence). CDR3 sequence (DNA): TGTGCCAGCAGCCTGGAACGTGGACTAGCGGGGAAGACCCAGTACTTC. It is translated as CASSLERGLAGKTQYF.

This chain links TRBV3-1 (or the pseudogene TRBV3-2) with TRBJ2-3; 8 nucleotides align to TRBD2. Unmatched junction bases numbered 11, after V lost 0 bases and J lost 0 bases. The CDR3 spans 19 residues. Germline values: CDR1 LGHDT, CDR2 YNNKEL (reference sequence). DNA of the CDR3: TGTGCCAGCAGCCAAGATCGGTTTAAGGCTAGCGGGAGCACAGATACGCAGTATTTT. Translation: CASSQDRFKASGSTDTQYF.

V gene TRBV19 combines with J gene TRBJ2-3; 7 bases line up with TRBD2. V trimming: 1 base; J trimming: 0 bases; junction bases outside the gene matches: 4. The CDR3 has 16 amino acids. CDR1 is LNHDA and CDR2 is SQIVND in the germline V gene (reference sequence). The CDR3 bases are TGTGCCAGTAGTATAGGACTAGCTTCTAGCACAGATACGCAGTATTTT. Translated: CASSIGLASSTDTQYF.

The V call is TRBV21-1, the J call TRBJ2-4; the table gives TRBD1 as D, unverified against the DNA. TRBV21-1 is listed as a pseudogene. The CDR3 totals 15 residues. The CDR3 DNA sequence: TGTGCCAGCAGGCCTAGGGGTGCGGCCAAAAACATTCAGTACTTC. It specifies CASRPRGAAKNIQYF.

The chain recombines TRBV2 with TRBJ2-7; a possible D gene is TRBD2 (5 bases). The CDR3 sequence is 15 residues long. The germline gives CDR1 SNHLY, CDR2 FYNNEI. V gave up 3 bases and J gave up 0 bases, with 12 bases separating them. This CDR3 is CASSDARASSYEQYF. DNA of the CDR3: TGTGCCAGCAGTGATGCGAGGGCCTCCTCCTACGAGCAGTACTTC.

This clone was recorded a few times. The gene calls are TRBV2 and TRBJ2-7, with 10 bases fitting TRBD1. Germline CDR1 is SNHLY and CDR2 is FYNNEI. The CDR3 covers 13 residues. Trimming cost V 4 bases and J 6 bases; bases outside gene matches: 3. The CDR3 bases are TGTGCCAGCAGTGGGGACAGGGGAGGCGAGCAGTACTTC. Its translation is CASSGDRGGEQYF.

The chain recombines TRBV27 with TRBJ1-1; D possibly corresponds to TRBD1 (6 bases). CDR3 length equals 13 residues. Looked up from germline, CDR1 is MNHEY and CDR2 is SMNVEV (reference sequence). Trimming cost V 8 bases and J 6 bases, with 16 bases left between them. The CDR3 protein is CASSLRGTSEAFF. The CDR3 nucleotides read TGTGCCAGCTCCCTTAGGGGGACATCTGAAGCTTTCTTT.

CDR3 sequence (DNA): TGCAGCGTACGCCAGGGGGTGTCCACCGGGGAGCTGTTTTTT. Translated, it gives CSVRQGVSTGELFF. The chain links TRBV29-1 to TRBJ2-2; 7 bases line up with TRBD1. The J segment lost 4 bases and the V segment lost 6 bases, leaving 8 bases of the junction unmatched. From germline, CDR1 is SQVTM and CDR2 ANQGSEA. This CDR3 contains 14 residues.